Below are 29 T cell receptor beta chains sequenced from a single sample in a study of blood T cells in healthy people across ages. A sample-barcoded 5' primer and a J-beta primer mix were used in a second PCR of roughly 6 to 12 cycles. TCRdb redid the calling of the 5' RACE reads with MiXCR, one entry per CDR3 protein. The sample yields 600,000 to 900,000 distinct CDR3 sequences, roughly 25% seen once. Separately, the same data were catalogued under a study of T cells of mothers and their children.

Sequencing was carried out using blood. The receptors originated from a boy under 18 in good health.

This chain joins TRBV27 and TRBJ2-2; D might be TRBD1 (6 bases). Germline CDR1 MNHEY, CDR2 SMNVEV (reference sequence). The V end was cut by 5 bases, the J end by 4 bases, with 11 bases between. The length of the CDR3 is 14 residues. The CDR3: CASSLGDTTGELFF. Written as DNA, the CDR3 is TGTGCCAGCAGTCTAGGGGACACCACCGGGGAGCTGTTTTTT.

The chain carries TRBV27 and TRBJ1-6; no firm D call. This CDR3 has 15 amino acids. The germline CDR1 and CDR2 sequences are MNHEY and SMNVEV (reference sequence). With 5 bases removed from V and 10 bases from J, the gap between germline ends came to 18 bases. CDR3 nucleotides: TGTGCCAGCAGTCCCTCGGTCTCTGGACGATCACCCCTCCACTTT. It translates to CASSPSVSGRSPLHF.

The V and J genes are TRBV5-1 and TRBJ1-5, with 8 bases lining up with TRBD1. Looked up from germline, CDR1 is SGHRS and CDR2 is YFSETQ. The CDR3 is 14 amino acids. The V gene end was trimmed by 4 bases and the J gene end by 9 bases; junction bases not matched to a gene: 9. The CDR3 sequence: CASSPGTGARPQHF. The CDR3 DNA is TGCGCCAGCAGCCCTGGGACAGGAGCGAGGCCCCAGCATTTT.

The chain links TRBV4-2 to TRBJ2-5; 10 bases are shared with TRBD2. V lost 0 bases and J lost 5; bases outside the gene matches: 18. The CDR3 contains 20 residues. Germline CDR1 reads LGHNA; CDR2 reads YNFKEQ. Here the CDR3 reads CASSQDTPSGLAGAIETQYF. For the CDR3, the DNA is TGTGCCAGCAGCCAAGATACCCCTTCGGGTCTAGCGGGGGCCATTGAGACCCAGTACTTC.

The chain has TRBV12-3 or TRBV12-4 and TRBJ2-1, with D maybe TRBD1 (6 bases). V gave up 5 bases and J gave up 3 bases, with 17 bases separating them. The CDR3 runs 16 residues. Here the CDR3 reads CASSSGVGAGYNEQFF. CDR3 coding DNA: TGTGCCAGCAGTAGTGGGGTGGGGGCAGGCTACAATGAGCAGTTCTTC.

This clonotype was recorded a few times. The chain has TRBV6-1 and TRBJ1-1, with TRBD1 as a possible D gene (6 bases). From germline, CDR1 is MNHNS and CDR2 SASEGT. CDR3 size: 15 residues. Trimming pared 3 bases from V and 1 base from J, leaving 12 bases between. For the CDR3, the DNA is TGTGCCAGCAGTGAGGGTCGGGGACAGAACACTGAAGCTTTCTTT. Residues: CASSEGRGQNTEAFF.

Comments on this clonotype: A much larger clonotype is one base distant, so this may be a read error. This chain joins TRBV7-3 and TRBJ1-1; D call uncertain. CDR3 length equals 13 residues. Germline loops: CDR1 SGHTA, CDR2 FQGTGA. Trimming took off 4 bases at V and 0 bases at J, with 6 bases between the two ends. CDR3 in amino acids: CASSSSVNTEAFF. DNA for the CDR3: TGTGCCAGCAGCTCGTCGGTGAACACTGAAGCTTTCTTT.

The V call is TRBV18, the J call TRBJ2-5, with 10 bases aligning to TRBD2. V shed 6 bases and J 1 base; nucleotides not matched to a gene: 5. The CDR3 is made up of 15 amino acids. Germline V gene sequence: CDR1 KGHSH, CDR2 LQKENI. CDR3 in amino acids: CASSASGGPQETQYF. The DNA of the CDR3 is TGTGCCAGCTCCGCTAGCGGGGGACCCCAAGAGACCCAGTACTTC.

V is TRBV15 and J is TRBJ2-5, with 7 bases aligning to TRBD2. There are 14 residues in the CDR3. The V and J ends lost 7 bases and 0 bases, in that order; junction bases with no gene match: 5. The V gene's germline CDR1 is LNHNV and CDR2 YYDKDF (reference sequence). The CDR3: CATNGGGDQETQYF. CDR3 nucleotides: TGTGCCACCAACGGGGGAGGGGACCAAGAGACCCAGTACTTC. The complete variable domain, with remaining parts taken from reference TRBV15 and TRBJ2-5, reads DAMVIQNPRYQVTQFGKPVTLSCSQTLNHNVMYWYQQKSSQAPKLLFHYYDKDFNNEADTPDNFQSRRPNTSFCFLDIRSPGLGDTAMYLCATNGGGDQETQYFGPGTRLLVL.

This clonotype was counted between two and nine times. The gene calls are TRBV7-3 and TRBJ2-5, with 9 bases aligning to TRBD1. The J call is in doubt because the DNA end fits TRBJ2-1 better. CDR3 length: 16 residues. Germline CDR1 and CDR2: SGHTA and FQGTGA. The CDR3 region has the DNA TGTGCCAGCAGTAGGCGGGGACAGGGTTTCTACAATGAGCAGTTCTTC. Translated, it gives CASSRRGQGFYNEQFF.

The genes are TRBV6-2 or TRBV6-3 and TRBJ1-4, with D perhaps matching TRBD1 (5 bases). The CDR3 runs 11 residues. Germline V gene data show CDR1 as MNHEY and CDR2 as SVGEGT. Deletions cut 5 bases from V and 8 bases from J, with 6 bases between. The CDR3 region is CASSRQEKLFF. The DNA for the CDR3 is TGTGCCAGCAGTCGACAGGAAAAACTGTTTTTT.

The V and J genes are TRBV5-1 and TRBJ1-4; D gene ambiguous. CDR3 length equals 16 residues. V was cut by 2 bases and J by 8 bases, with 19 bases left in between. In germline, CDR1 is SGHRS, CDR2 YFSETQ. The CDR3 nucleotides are TGCGCCAGCAGCTTAACGCTGACACGGTTAAAGGAAAAACTGTTTTTT. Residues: CASSLTLTRLKEKLFF.

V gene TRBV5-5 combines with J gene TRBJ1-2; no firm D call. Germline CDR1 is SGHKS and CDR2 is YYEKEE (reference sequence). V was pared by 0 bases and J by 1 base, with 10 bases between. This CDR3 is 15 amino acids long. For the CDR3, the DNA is TGTGCCAGCAGCTTGGAGGCAGCCGATAACTATGGCTACACCTTC. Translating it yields CASSLEAADNYGYTF.

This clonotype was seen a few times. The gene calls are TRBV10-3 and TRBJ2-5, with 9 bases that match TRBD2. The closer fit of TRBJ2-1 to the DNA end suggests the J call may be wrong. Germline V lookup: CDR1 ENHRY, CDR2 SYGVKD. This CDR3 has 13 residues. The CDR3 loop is CAITPSGDDEQFF. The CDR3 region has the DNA TGTGCCATCACTCCTAGCGGGGATGATGAGCAGTTCTTC.

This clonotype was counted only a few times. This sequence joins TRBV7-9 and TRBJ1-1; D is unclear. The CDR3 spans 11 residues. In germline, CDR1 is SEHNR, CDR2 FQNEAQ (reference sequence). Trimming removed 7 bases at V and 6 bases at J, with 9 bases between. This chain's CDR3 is CASTIDSEAFF. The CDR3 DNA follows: TGTGCCAGCACCATCGACTCTGAAGCTTTCTTT.

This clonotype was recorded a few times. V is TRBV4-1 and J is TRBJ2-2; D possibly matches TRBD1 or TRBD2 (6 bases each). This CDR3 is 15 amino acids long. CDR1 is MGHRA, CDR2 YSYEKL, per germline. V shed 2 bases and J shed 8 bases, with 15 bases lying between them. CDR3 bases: TGCGCCAGCAGCCAACCCCTTTCGGGGGCTGGGGAGCTGTTTTTT. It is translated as CASSQPLSGAGELFF.

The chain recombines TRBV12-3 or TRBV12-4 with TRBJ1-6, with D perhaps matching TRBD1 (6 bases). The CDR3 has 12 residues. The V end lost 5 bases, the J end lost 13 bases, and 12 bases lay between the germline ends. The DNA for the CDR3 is TGTGCCAGCAGTCACCGGGGGGCCCCCCTCCACTTT. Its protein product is CASSHRGAPLHF.

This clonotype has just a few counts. CDR3 protein: CASSPGQPYNEQFF. The CDR3 DNA is TGTGCCAGCAGCCCAGGGCAGCCCTACAATGAGCAGTTCTTC. The chain combines TRBV7-3 with TRBJ2-5; D perhaps matches TRBD1 (5 bases). Near its end, the DNA agrees better with TRBJ2-1, so the J call may be wrong. CDR1 is SGHTA and CDR2 is FQGTGA in the germline V gene. The length of the CDR3 is 14 residues.

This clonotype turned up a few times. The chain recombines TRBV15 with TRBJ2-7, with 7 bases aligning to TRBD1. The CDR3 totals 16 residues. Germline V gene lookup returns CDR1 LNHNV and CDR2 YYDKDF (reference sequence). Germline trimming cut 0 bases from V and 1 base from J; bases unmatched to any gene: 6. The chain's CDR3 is CATSREGGTPSYEQYF. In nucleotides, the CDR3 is TGTGCCACCAGCAGAGAAGGGGGCACACCATCCTACGAGCAGTACTTC.

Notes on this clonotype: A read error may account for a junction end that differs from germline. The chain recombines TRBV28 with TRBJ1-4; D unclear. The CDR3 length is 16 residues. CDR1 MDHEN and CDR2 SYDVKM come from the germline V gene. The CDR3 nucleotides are TGTGCCAGCAGTTTAGCCCACGGGTTAGCTAATGAAAAACTGTCTTTT. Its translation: CASSLAHGLANEKLSF.

The CDR3 loop reads CASSEGVADLQETQYF. In DNA form, the CDR3 reads TGTGCCAGCAGTGAGGGGGTAGCGGACCTTCAAGAGACCCAGTACTTC. The chain couples TRBV6-4 to TRBJ2-5, with D tentatively TRBD2 (6 bases). This CDR3 contains 16 residues. The germline gives CDR1 MRHNA, CDR2 SNTAGT. The V end was cut by 3 bases, the J end by 2 bases, with 16 bases between.

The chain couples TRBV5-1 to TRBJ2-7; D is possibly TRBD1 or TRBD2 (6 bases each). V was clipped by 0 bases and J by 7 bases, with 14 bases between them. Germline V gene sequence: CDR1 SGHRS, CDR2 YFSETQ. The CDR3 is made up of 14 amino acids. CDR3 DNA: TGCGCCAGCAGCTTGGCCGCGGAGGGGGATGAGCAGTACTTC. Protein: CASSLAAEGDEQYF.

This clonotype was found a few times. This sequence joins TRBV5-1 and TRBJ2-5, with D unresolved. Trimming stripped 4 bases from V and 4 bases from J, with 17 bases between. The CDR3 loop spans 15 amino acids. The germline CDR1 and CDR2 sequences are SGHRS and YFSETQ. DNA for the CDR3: TGCGCCAGCAGCCCGAGTTCTGTGCCGGGAGAGACCCAGTACTTC. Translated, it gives CASSPSSVPGETQYF.

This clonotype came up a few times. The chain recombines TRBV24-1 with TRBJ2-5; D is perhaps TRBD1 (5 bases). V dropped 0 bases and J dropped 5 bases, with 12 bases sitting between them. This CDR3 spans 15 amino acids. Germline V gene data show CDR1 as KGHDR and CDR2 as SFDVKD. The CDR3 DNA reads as TGTGCCACCAGTGATTTGTATAGGGGCGAGGAGACCCAGTACTTC. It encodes CATSDLYRGEETQYF.

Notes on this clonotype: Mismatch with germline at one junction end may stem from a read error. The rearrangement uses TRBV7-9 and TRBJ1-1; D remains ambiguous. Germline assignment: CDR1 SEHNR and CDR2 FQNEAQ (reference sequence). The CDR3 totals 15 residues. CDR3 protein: CTSSLGPGMNTEAFF. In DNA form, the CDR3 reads TGTACCAGCAGCTTAGGCCCGGGAATGAACACTGAAGCTTTCTTT.

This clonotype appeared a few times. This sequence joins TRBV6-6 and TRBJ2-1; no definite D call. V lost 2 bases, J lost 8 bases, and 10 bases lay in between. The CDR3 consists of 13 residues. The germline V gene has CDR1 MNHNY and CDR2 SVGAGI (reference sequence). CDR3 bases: TGTGCCAGCAGTTACCACGCTTGGGATGAGCAGTTCTTC. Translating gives CASSYHAWDEQFF.

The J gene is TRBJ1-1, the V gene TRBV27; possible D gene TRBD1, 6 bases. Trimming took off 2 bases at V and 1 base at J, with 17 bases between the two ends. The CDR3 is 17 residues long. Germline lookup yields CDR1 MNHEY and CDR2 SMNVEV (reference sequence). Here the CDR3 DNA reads TGTGCCAGCAGTTTAAAGGCCTCCGGGACAAAGAACACTGAAGCTTTCTTT. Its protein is CASSLKASGTKNTEAFF.

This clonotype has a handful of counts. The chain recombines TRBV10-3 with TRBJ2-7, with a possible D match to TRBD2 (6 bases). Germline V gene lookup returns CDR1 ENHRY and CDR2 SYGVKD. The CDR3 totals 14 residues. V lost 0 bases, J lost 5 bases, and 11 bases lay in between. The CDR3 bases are TGTGCCATCAGTGAGTCGGAGGGTCTCAACGAGCAGTACTTC. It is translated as CAISESEGLNEQYF.

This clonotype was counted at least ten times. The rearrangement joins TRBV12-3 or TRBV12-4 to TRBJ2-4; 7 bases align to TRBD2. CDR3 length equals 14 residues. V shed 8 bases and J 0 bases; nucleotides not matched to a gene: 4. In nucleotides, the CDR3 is TGTGCCAGCGGGGAGGGCGCAGCCAAAAACATTCAGTACTTC. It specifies CASGEGAAKNIQYF.